The rows below give T cell receptor beta chains drawn from one sample of a study of patients and donors after allogeneic stem cell transplantation. TCRdb reanalysed the RT-PCR reads using MiXCR and keeps one entry per CDR3 protein. The sample lists some 960,000 distinct CDR3 sequences, roughly 18% occurring once. Sequenced material: blood, either unsorted or a sorted T cell fraction (not recorded which). These receptors all come from a human donor who was either an allogeneic HSCT recipient or a stem cell or donor lymphocyte infusion donor (not recorded which). It is not recorded whose cells these are; they may come from a transplant donor. Both conserved end residues are part of each CDR3. The order of the fields is clone size, D gene, V gene, J gene, CDR3 protein. D genes are given only for firm matches. Part of the rows lack a size; the others show once, few, many or a class for expanded clones.

abundance: -
d_gene: TRBD2
v_gene: TRBV7-3
j_gene: TRBJ2-1
CDR3aa: CASSFFGGRTYNEQFF

abundance: -
d_gene: -
v_gene: TRBV20-1
j_gene: TRBJ2-5
CDR3aa: CSASRNAGFRETQYF

abundance: few
d_gene: -
v_gene: TRBV3-1
j_gene: TRBJ1-1
CDR3aa: CASSLHRDGRGEAFF

abundance: many
d_gene: -
v_gene: TRBV11-2
j_gene: TRBJ2-1
CDR3aa: CASSLAGAEQFF

abundance: -
d_gene: -
v_gene: TRBV19
j_gene: TRBJ1-5
CDR3aa: CASKLDTDPQPQHF

abundance: few
d_gene: -
v_gene: TRBV7-2
j_gene: TRBJ1-1
CDR3aa: CASTLAGVLNTEAFF

abundance: -
d_gene: -
v_gene: TRBV3-1
j_gene: TRBJ1-2
CDR3aa: CASRRDSNYGYTF

abundance: -
d_gene: -
v_gene: TRBV18
j_gene: TRBJ2-2
CDR3aa: CASSPQGLTGELFF

abundance: -
d_gene: TRBD2
v_gene: TRBV30
j_gene: TRBJ2-2
CDR3aa: CAWSVRLAGRNTGELFF

abundance: few
d_gene: -
v_gene: TRBV9
j_gene: TRBJ1-3
CDR3aa: CASSVGAGNSGNTIYF

abundance: -
d_gene: -
v_gene: TRBV3-1
j_gene: TRBJ1-2
CDR3aa: CASSQERARVRSGYTF

abundance: few
d_gene: TRBD2
v_gene: TRBV2
j_gene: TRBJ2-2
CDR3aa: CASTDSGGFPGELFF

abundance: -
d_gene: TRBD1
v_gene: TRBV5-1
j_gene: TRBJ2-5
CDR3aa: CASRSQGAGQETQYF

abundance: few
d_gene: TRBD2
v_gene: TRBV10-3
j_gene: TRBJ2-3
CDR3aa: CAIRPGLSTDTQYF

abundance: few
d_gene: TRBD2
v_gene: TRBV12-3/TRBV12-4
j_gene: TRBJ2-2
CDR3aa: CASSRGGLALAGELFF

abundance: many
d_gene: -
v_gene: TRBV12-3/TRBV12-4
j_gene: TRBJ2-2
CDR3aa: CASSQRTVNTGELFF

abundance: -
d_gene: TRBD1
v_gene: TRBV6-5
j_gene: TRBJ2-1
CDR3aa: CASSYDRGGNEQFF

abundance: -
d_gene: -
v_gene: TRBV15
j_gene: TRBJ1-1
CDR3aa: CATSLRAHTEAFF

abundance: -
d_gene: TRBD1
v_gene: TRBV10-3
j_gene: TRBJ2-5
CDR3aa: CATGQGLQETQYF

abundance: few
d_gene: -
v_gene: TRBV12-3/TRBV12-4
j_gene: TRBJ1-6
CDR3aa: CASTIRSSFYNSPLHF

abundance: few
d_gene: -
v_gene: TRBV18
j_gene: TRBJ1-1
CDR3aa: CASAYGTEAFF

abundance: -
d_gene: TRBD2
v_gene: TRBV5-1
j_gene: TRBJ2-3
CDR3aa: CASSLRGRAKDTQYF

abundance: -
d_gene: -
v_gene: TRBV3-1
j_gene: TRBJ1-1
CDR3aa: CASSQPHKPEAFF

abundance: few
d_gene: TRBD2
v_gene: TRBV24-1
j_gene: TRBJ2-3
CDR3aa: CATSEPSGGAKRTDTQYF

abundance: -
d_gene: -
v_gene: TRBV7-9
j_gene: TRBJ1-1
CDR3aa: CASSFPNEAFF

abundance: -
d_gene: TRBD2
v_gene: TRBV9
j_gene: TRBJ2-2
CDR3aa: CASSADLAGGPTTGELFF

abundance: few
d_gene: -
v_gene: TRBV7-2
j_gene: TRBJ2-3
CDR3aa: CASSLGPGSTDTQYF

abundance: -
d_gene: TRBD1
v_gene: TRBV5-1
j_gene: TRBJ1-5
CDR3aa: CASSWGTGNSNQPQHF

abundance: few
d_gene: -
v_gene: TRBV6-2/TRBV6-3
j_gene: TRBJ1-1
CDR3aa: CASRLIPGRWDTEAFF

abundance: -
d_gene: -
v_gene: TRBV6-5
j_gene: TRBJ1-1
CDR3aa: CASSSSRGRDTEAFF

abundance: few
d_gene: -
v_gene: TRBV24-1
j_gene: TRBJ2-5
CDR3aa: CATSDFLGGEETQYF

abundance: few
d_gene: TRBD2
v_gene: TRBV12-3/TRBV12-4
j_gene: TRBJ2-1
CDR3aa: CASSAGLAGISQFF

abundance: -
d_gene: TRBD2
v_gene: TRBV5-5
j_gene: TRBJ2-5
CDR3aa: CASSALAGGPETQYF

abundance: -
d_gene: -
v_gene: TRBV9
j_gene: TRBJ2-5
CDR3aa: CASSVEAAWETQYF

abundance: -
d_gene: -
v_gene: TRBV6-2/TRBV6-3
j_gene: TRBJ2-5
CDR3aa: CASSSPYGGPQETQYF

abundance: -
d_gene: TRBD1
v_gene: TRBV20-1
j_gene: TRBJ2-1
CDR3aa: CSAGAGGSYNEQFF

abundance: -
d_gene: TRBD2
v_gene: TRBV24-1
j_gene: TRBJ2-2
CDR3aa: CATRATSGDTGELFF

abundance: -
d_gene: TRBD2
v_gene: TRBV3-1
j_gene: TRBJ2-1
CDR3aa: CASSQGLAGVYVEQFF

abundance: -
d_gene: -
v_gene: TRBV7-9
j_gene: TRBJ1-1
CDR3aa: CASRNQTPMNTEAFF

abundance: -
d_gene: TRBD2
v_gene: TRBV4-1
j_gene: TRBJ2-5
CDR3aa: CASSQDGLAGIQETQYF

abundance: few
d_gene: -
v_gene: TRBV27
j_gene: TRBJ1-1
CDR3aa: CASSLRQGQTEAFF

abundance: -
d_gene: TRBD1
v_gene: TRBV12-3/TRBV12-4
j_gene: TRBJ1-4
CDR3aa: CASSSDRDEKLFF

abundance: few
d_gene: -
v_gene: TRBV20-1
j_gene: TRBJ1-3
CDR3aa: CSARDGWGSGNTIYF

abundance: -
d_gene: TRBD1
v_gene: TRBV9
j_gene: TRBJ1-6
CDR3aa: CASSVSQGSSPLHF

abundance: -
d_gene: TRBD2
v_gene: TRBV9
j_gene: TRBJ2-5
CDR3aa: CASSTSGTSKETQYF

abundance: -
d_gene: -
v_gene: TRBV3-1
j_gene: TRBJ2-3
CDR3aa: CASSHPGARGTQYF

abundance: few
d_gene: TRBD1
v_gene: TRBV12-3/TRBV12-4
j_gene: TRBJ1-2
CDR3aa: CASSPGQPFSTGYTF

abundance: -
d_gene: TRBD2
v_gene: TRBV12-3/TRBV12-4
j_gene: TRBJ2-1
CDR3aa: CASRRLAGAHNEQFF